A single sample gave rise to the 21 T cell receptor beta chains below, sequenced in a study of T cell clonality in common variable immunodeficiency (dated by TCRdb to 2013 to 2016). Libraries were constructed by the immunoSEQ multiplex PCR assay. The clones in this table, taken by TCRdb from immuneACCESS, are in-frame only. Not every clone is retained; where verified, under half of the shortfall comes from an unresolved V gene, and the cause of the rest is unknown. This sample shows more than 35,000 clones, and none of them turns up only once. The top ten clones comprise 0.8% to 1% of the sample. Sequences were obtained from peripheral blood mononuclear cells. Every receptor here comes from a person between 18 and 69 years old in good health.

This clone was detected many times. The CDR3 is cut off 3 residues early in the read; its end comes from the germline J gene. The V gene is TRBV20-1, the J gene TRBJ1-1, with 9 bases that match TRBD1. J was trimmed by 3 bases and V by 6 bases; bases with no gene match: 5. The CDR3 length is 13 residues. CDR1 DFQATT and CDR2 SNEGSKA come from the germline V gene (reference sequence). The CDR3 sequence: CSALGQGHTEAFF. The covered CDR3 bases are TGCAGTGCCCTGGGACAGGGACACACTGAA.

At least ten counts were recorded for this clone. The read stops 3 residues short of the end of the CDR3; the missing end is completed from the germline J gene. This chain uses TRBV10-3 with TRBJ2-7, with 8 bases that match TRBD2. CDR3 size: 14 residues. V dropped 8 bases and J dropped 3; count of bases not matched to a gene: 9. Germline loops: CDR1 ENHRY, CDR2 SYGVKD. The covered CDR3 bases are TGTGCCATCTACGACGAGCGGGGGAACTACGAG. Translating it yields CAIYDERGNYE. The entire CDR3 sequence reads CAIYDERGNYEQYF.

A remark on this clone: The read finishes 3 residues shy of the CDR3 end, and the germline J gene is used to complete it. The chain uses TRBV7-2 and TRBJ2-3; D is perhaps TRBD2 (5 bases). The germline gives CDR1 SGHTA, CDR2 FQGNSA. V lost 6 bases to trimming and J lost 4 bases, with 14 bases between them. The CDR3 runs to 14 residues. The sequenced part of the CDR3 DNA is TGTGCCAGCAGTTTCACCTTCGGGGCAGATACG. Translated, it gives CASSFTFGADT. The whole CDR3 protein is CASSFTFGADTQYF.

In its sample, this clone was seen many times. The sequence runs out 3 residues before the end of the CDR3; the remainder is reconstructed from the germline J gene. This rearrangement joins TRBV19 to TRBJ2-2; 9 bases align to TRBD2. CDR1 and CDR2 from the germline V gene are LNHDA and SQIVND (reference sequence). This CDR3 has 14 residues. After removal of 5 bases from V and 5 bases from J, the junction contained 3 bases not matched to a gene. The covered CDR3 bases are TGTGCCAGTAGTGTCACTAGCGGGACCGGGGAG. As protein: CASSVTSGTGE. The complete CDR3 reads CASSVTSGTGELFF.

This clone was counted at least ten times. The CDR3 goes on 3 residues after the read ends, and that part is filled in from the germline J gene. The rearrangement uses TRBV27 and TRBJ2-5, with TRBD1 matching over 9 bases. Germline assignment: CDR1 MNHEY and CDR2 SMNVEV (reference sequence). The CDR3 has 16 residues. V shed 2 bases and J 0 bases; nucleotides not matched to a gene: 4. The CDR3 bases that were read are TGTGCCAGCAGTTTAGGGACAGGGCTAAACCAAGAGACC. Amino acid sequence: CASSLGTGLNQET. The full CDR3 is CASSLGTGLNQETQYF.

Remarks on this clone: The junction departs from the called germline gene at one end, perhaps through a read error. Read sequence stops 3 residues before the CDR3 end, and the germline J gene provides the missing end. The gene calls are TRBV7-9 and TRBJ1-5; D unresolved. CDR3 size: 13 residues. Germline V lookup: CDR1 SEHNR, CDR2 FQNEAQ (reference sequence). The CDR3 region is CSSSSSGNQPQHF. CDR3 DNA, as far as it was read: TGTTCCAGCAGCTCCTCGGGCAATCAGCCC.

This clone was seen repeatedly, ten times or more. The read ends 3 residues before the CDR3 terminus; that terminus is restored from the germline J gene. The chain employs TRBV5-1 and TRBJ2-7, with 11 positions matching TRBD2. The germline gives CDR1 SGHRS, CDR2 YFSETQ. The CDR3 is 17 residues long. After removal of 4 bases from V and 2 bases from J, the junction contained 11 bases not matched to a gene. CDR3 DNA, as far as it was read: TGCGCCAGCAGCCTCCTGACTAGCGGGGTACGTCCCTACGAG. It codes for CASSLLTSGVRPYE. The entire CDR3 sequence reads CASSLLTSGVRPYEQYF.

Ten or more counts support this clone. Incomplete CDR3 DNA: TGTGCCAGCAGCCAACCGGGACTAGGTTCTGGGGAG. It yields the protein CASSQPGLGSGE. The complete CDR3 protein is CASSQPGLGSGELFF. The V and J genes are TRBV4-2 and TRBJ2-2, with 8 positions matching TRBD2. Coverage ceases 3 residues before the CDR3 finishes, and the germline J gene fills in the end. With V trimmed by 2 bases and J by 8 bases, 7 bases remained unmatched. The length of the CDR3 is 15 residues. The germline gives CDR1 LGHNA, CDR2 YNFKEQ.

This clone came up many times. The read ends 3 residues early relative to the CDR3; the germline J gene fills the gap. The rearrangement uses TRBV20-1 and TRBJ2-3; D unresolved. The CDR3 sequence is 13 residues long. Germline lookup yields CDR1 DFQATT and CDR2 SNEGSKA (reference sequence). V lost 5 bases and J 0 bases, leaving 9 bases between the germline ends. CDR3 amino acids: CSAEALSTDTQYF. The covered CDR3 bases are TGCAGTGCTGAGGCCCTCAGCACAGATACG.

This clone occurred many times. Read sequence stops 3 residues before the CDR3 end, and the germline J gene provides the missing end. The rearrangement uses TRBV7-2 and TRBJ2-3; D is possibly TRBD2 (6 bases). V shed 5 bases and J shed 6 bases, with 9 bases lying between them. The length of the CDR3 is 12 residues. The germline V gene encodes CDR1 SGHTA and CDR2 FQGNSA. Partial CDR3 DNA: TGTGCCAGCAGCCCAGGAGGGGATACG. Translating gives CASSPGGDT. The whole CDR3 sequence reads CASSPGGDTQYF.

This clone was seen ten or more times. The germline gene is not matched at one end of the junction; a read error may be the cause. The read halts 3 residues ahead of the CDR3 end, with the missing end drawn from the germline J gene. The chain links TRBV4-2 to TRBJ2-3; 12 bases fit TRBD2. The CDR3 is made up of 18 amino acids. Germline CDR1 and CDR2: LGHNA and YNFKEQ. The part of the CDR3 DNA that was read is TGCGCCAGCAGCCAAGGTCCCCTGACTAGCGGGGGCGCAGATACG. Translating gives CASSQGPLTSGGADT. The CDR3 as a whole reads CASSQGPLTSGGADTQYF.

This clone was found many times. The read terminates 3 residues ahead of where the CDR3 ends, so the germline J gene completes it. The chain couples TRBV19 to TRBJ2-7; TRBD1 matches at 7 bases. Germline V gene lookup returns CDR1 LNHDA and CDR2 SQIVND (reference sequence). CDR3 size: 14 residues. With V trimmed by 6 bases and J by 0 bases, 5 bases remained unmatched. The CDR3 reads CASSRQGVSYEQYF. The CDR3 bases that were read are TGTGCCAGTAGCCGACAGGGTGTCTCCTACGAG.

This clone has a count of ten or more. The part of the CDR3 DNA that was read is TGCAGTGCTAGTCGCCATGCGGGCAGTAGCAATCAGCCC. Translated, it gives CSASRHAGSSNQP. The whole CDR3 sequence reads CSASRHAGSSNQPQHF. The chain is built from TRBV20-1 and TRBJ1-5; D is undetermined. The read is 3 residues too short to cover the CDR3 end, so that end is filled in from the germline J gene. The CDR3 covers 16 residues. The V end lost 3 bases, the J end lost 0 bases, and 15 bases lay between the germline ends. CDR1 and CDR2 (germline): DFQATT, SNEGSKA (reference sequence).

This clone occurred many times. The read comes to an end 3 residues before the CDR3 does, leaving the germline J gene to fill in the end. The chain joins TRBV19 to TRBJ1-1; the match to TRBD1 covers 8 bases. In germline, CDR1 is LNHDA, CDR2 SQIVND (reference sequence). There are 14 residues in the CDR3. Unmatched junction bases numbered 6, after V lost 4 bases and J lost 5 bases. CDR3 DNA (partial): TGTGCCAGTAGTAAGGACAGGGTGCGAACTGAA. Protein sequence: CASSKDRVRTE. In full, the CDR3 is CASSKDRVRTEAFF.

This clone was counted many times. CDR3 bases read: TGTGCCAGCAGCTTTGCTCGGGGGGGCTCGGATACG. It specifies CASSFARGGSDT. The entire CDR3 protein reads CASSFARGGSDTQYF. This sequence joins TRBV7-2 and TRBJ2-3, with TRBD2 matching 8 bases. The CDR3 is cut off 3 residues early in the read; its end comes from the germline J gene. CDR1 and CDR2 from the germline V gene are SGHTA and FQGNSA. The CDR3 spans 15 residues. J gave up 6 bases and V 3 bases, and 8 bases lay outside the gene matches.

This clone came up many times. The missing CDR3 end, 3 residues past where the read stops, is filled in from the germline J gene. The chain is built from TRBV6-2 or TRBV6-3 and TRBJ1-2, with D possibly matching TRBD1 (6 bases). Germline-derived CDR1 and CDR2 are MNHEY and SVGEGT. This CDR3 contains 12 residues. The CDR3 sequence is CASISRDTVYTF. The sequenced part of the CDR3 DNA is TGTGCCAGCATCTCCCGGGACACCGTC.

This clone was observed many times. The read falls 3 residues short of the CDR3 end, and the missing part is taken from the germline J gene. The J gene is TRBJ2-7, the V gene TRBV5-1; the D gene is possibly TRBD1 (6 bases). CDR3 size: 14 residues. Germline V CDR1 and CDR2: SGHRS, YFSETQ. Between the trimmed V and J ends, which lost 1 base and 0 bases, there was a span of 8 bases. The part of the CDR3 DNA that was read is TGCGCCAGCAGCTTGACAGGGAACTCCTACGAG. The encoded protein is CASSLTGNSYE. The full CDR3 is CASSLTGNSYEQYF.

This clone has a count of ten or more. CDR3 in amino acids: CSASPIGGQTYSNQPQHF. The part of the CDR3 DNA that was read is TGCAGTGCTAGTCCCATAGGGGGACAAACATATAGCAATCAGCCC. This chain joins TRBV20-1 and TRBJ1-5, with D possibly TRBD1 on 6 matching bases. The CDR3 goes on 3 residues after the read ends, and that part is filled in from the germline J gene. This CDR3 has 18 amino acids. Germline V gives CDR1 DFQATT, CDR2 SNEGSKA (reference sequence). With 3 bases removed from V and 0 bases from J, the gap between germline ends came to 21 bases.

There are many counts of this clone. The CDR3 goes on 3 residues after the read ends, and that part is filled in from the germline J gene. The chain employs TRBV19 and TRBJ2-7, with a tentative D call TRBD2 (7 bases). Per germline, CDR1 LNHDA and CDR2 SQIVND (reference sequence). The CDR3 runs 14 residues. The V end was cut by 3 bases, the J end by 4 bases, with 13 bases between. Here the CDR3 reads CASSITGGGYEQYF. The DNA read from the CDR3 is TGTGCCAGTAGTATCACGGGGGGCGGTTACGAG.

In this sample, this clone turned up many times. The read ends 3 residues early relative to the CDR3; the germline J gene fills the gap. The chain employs TRBV30 and TRBJ1-1, with 7 nucleotides matching TRBD1. Germline V gene lookup returns CDR1 GTSNPN and CDR2 SVGIG (reference sequence). The V gene end was trimmed by 6 bases and the J gene end by 5 bases; junction bases not matched to a gene: 6. The CDR3 length is 12 residues. The CDR3 spells CACLQGWTEAFF. The covered CDR3 bases are TGTGCCTGCCTACAGGGGTGGACTGAA.

This clone was recorded at least ten times. Coverage ceases 3 residues before the CDR3 finishes, and the germline J gene fills in the end. V usage is TRBV30 and J usage is TRBJ1-1; D gene uncertain. With 0 bases removed from V and 3 bases from J, the gap between germline ends came to 11 bases. The CDR3 totals 14 residues. Germline V gives CDR1 GTSNPN, CDR2 SVGIG (reference sequence). The CDR3 loop reads CAWSVPRYHTEAFF. The part of the CDR3 DNA that was read is TGTGCCTGGAGTGTACCCCGGTACCACACTGAA.